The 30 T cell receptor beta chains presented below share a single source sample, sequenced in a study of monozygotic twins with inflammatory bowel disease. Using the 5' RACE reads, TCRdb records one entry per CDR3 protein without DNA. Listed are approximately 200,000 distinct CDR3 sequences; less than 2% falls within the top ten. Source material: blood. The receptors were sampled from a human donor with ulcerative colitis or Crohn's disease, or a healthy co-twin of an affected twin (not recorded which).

The chain's CDR3 is CASSLESRGAYNEQFF. The chain has TRBV5-4 and TRBJ2-1; TCRdb reports TRBD2, a call that lacks DNA to check it against. Germline CDR1 SGHNT, CDR2 YYREEE (reference sequence). The CDR3 spans 16 residues.

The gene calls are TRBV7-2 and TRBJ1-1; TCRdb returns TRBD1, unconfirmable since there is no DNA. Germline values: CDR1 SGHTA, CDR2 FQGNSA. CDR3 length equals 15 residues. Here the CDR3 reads CASSLLRGGGTEAFF.

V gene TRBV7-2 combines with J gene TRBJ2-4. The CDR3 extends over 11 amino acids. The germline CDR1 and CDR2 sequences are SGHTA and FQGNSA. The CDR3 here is CASSLKNIQYF.

The CDR3 reads CASSLWGAGEQYF. The V and J genes are TRBV5-1 and TRBJ2-7. CDR1 and CDR2 (germline): SGHRS, YFSETQ. The length of the CDR3 is 13 residues.

This CDR3 is CASSSELDNYGEQYF. The rearrangement joins TRBV7-3 to TRBJ2-7; TCRdb gives TRBD1 as the D gene, but with no DNA this cannot be confirmed. Per germline, CDR1 SGHTA and CDR2 FQGTGA. The CDR3 runs to 15 residues.

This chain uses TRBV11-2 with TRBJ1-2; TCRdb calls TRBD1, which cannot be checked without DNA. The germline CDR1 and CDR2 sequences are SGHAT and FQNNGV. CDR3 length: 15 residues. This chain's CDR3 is CASSFGDRGNYGYTF.

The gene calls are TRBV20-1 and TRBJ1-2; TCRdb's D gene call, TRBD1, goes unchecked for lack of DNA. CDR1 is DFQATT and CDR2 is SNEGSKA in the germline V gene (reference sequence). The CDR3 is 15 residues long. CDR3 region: CSARGDQISLYGYTF.

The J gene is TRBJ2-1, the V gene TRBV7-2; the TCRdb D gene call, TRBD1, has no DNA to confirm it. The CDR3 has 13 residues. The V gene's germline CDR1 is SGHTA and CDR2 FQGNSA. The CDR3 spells CASGMDGDNEQFF. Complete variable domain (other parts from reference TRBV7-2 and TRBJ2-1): GAGVSQSPSNKVTEKGKDVELRCDPISGHTALYWYRQSLGQGLEFLIYFQGNSAPDKSGLPSDRFSAERTGGSVSTLTIQRTQQEDSAVYLCASGMDGDNEQFFGPGTRLTVL.

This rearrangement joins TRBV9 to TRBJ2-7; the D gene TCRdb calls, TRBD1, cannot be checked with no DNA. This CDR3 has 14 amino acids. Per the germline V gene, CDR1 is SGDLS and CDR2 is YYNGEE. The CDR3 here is CASSVGDNPYEQYF.

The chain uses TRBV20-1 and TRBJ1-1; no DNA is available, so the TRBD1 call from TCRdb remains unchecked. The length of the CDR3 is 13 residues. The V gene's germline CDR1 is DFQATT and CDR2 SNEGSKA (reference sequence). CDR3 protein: CSVPEGQRTEAFF.

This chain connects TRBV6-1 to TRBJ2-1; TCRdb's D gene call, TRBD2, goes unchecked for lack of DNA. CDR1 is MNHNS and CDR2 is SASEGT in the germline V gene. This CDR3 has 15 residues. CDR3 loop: CASSRGGPIYNEQFF.

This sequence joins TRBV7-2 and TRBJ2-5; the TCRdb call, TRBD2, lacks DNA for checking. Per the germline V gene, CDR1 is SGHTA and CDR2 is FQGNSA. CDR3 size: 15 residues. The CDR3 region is CASSPRVGLGETQYF.

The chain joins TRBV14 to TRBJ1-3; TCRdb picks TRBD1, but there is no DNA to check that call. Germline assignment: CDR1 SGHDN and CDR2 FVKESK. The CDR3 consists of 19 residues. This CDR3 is CASSQERLLPWQYGNTIYF.

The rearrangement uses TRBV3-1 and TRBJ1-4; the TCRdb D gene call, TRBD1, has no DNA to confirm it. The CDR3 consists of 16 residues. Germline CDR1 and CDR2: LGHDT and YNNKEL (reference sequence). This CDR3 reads CASSQEFRQGREKLFF. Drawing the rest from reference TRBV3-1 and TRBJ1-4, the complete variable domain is DTAVSQTPKYLVTQMGNDKSIKCEQNLGHDTMYWYKQDSKKFLKIMFSYNNKELIINETVPNRFSPKSPDKAHLNLHINSLELGDSAVYFCASSQEFRQGREKLFFGSGTQLSVL.

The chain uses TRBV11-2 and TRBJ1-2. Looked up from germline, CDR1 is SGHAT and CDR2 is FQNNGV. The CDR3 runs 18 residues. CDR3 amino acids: CASSLETSRRTDYYGYTF.

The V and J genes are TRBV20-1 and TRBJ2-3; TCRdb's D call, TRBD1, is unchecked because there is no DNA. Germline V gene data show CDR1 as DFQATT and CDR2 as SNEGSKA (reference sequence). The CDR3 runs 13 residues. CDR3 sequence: CSARAGGTDTQYF.

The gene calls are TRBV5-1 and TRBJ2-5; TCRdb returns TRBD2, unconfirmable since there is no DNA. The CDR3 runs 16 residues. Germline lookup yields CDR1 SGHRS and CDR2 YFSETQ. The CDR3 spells CASSFGDLAGSATQYF.

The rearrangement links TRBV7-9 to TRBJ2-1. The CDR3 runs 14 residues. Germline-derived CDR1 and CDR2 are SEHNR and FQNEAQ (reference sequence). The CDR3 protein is CASSFSRWVNEQFF.

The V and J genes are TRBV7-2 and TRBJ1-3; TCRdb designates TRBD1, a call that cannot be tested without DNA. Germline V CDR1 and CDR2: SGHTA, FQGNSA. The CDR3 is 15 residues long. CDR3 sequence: CASHLGRTSGNTIYF. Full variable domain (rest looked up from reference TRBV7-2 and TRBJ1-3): GAGVSQSPSNKVTEKGKDVELRCDPISGHTALYWYRQSLGQGLEFLIYFQGNSAPDKSGLPSDRFSAERTGGSVSTLTIQRTQQEDSAVYLCASHLGRTSGNTIYFGEGSWLTVV.

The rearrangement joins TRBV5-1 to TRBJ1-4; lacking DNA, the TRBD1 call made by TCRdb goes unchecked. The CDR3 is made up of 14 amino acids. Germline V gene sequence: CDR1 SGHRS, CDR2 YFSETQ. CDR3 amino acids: CASSGGQGGDKLFF.

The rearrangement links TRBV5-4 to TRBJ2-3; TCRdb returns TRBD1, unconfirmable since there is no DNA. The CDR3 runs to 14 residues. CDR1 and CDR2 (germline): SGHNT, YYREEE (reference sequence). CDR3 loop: CASSHPGAGDTQYF. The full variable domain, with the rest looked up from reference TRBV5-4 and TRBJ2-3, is ETGVTQSPTHLIKTRGQQVTLRCSSQSGHNTVSWYQQALGQGPQFIFQYYREEENGRGNFPPRFSGLQFPNYSSELNVNALELDDSALYLCASSHPGAGDTQYFGPGTRLTVL.

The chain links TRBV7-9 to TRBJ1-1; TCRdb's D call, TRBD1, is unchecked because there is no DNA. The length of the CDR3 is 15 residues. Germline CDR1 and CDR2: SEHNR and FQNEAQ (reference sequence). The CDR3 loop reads CASSLGAGLETEAFF.

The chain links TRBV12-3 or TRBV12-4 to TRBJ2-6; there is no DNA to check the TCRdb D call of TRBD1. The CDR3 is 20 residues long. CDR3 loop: CASSPHLGQAPLSGANVLTF.

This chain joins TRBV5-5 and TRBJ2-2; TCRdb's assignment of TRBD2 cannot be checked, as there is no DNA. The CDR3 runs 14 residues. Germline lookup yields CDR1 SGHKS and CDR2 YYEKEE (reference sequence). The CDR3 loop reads CASSAGGLTGELFF. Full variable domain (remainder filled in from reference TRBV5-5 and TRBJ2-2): DAGVTQSPTHLIKTRGQQVTLRCSPISGHKSVSWYQQVLGQGPQFIFQYYEKEERGRGNFPDRFSARQFPNYSSELNVNALLLGDSALYLCASSAGGLTGELFFGEGSRLTVL.

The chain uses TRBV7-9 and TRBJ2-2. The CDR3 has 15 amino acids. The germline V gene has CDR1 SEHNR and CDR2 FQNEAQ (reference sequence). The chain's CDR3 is CASSPKESNTGELFF.

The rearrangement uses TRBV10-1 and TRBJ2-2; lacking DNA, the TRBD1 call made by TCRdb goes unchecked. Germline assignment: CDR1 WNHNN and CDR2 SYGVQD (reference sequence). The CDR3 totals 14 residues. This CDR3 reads CASTGTGGTGELFF.

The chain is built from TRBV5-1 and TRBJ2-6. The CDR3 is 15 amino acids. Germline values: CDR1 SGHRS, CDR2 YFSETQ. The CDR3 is CASSLAEYGANVLTF. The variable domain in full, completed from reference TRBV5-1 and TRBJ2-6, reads KAGVTQTPRYLIKTRGQQVTLSCSPISGHRSVSWYQQTPGQGLQFLFEYFSETQRNKGNFPGRFSGRQFSNSRSEMNVSTLELGDSALYLCASSLAEYGANVLTFGAGSRLTVL.

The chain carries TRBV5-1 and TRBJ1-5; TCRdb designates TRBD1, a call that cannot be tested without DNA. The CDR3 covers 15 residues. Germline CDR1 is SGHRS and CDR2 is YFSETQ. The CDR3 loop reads CASSSGAGLNQPQHF.

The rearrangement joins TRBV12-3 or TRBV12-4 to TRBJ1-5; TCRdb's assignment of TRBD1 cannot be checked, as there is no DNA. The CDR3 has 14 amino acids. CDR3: CASSSRGVGQPQHF.

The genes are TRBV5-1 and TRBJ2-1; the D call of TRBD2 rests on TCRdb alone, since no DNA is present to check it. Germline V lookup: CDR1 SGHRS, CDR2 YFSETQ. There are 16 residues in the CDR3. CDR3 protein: CASSLLSGGVNNEQFF.